This passage covers 30 T cell receptor beta chains from one sample sequenced in a study of a mutant IDH1 vaccine in newly diagnosed glioma. The repertoire was sequenced with immunoSEQ multiplex PCR; TCRdb's copy has only in-frame clones and lacks some. The sample lists 15,000 or so clones; just under 97% were seen once. Documented time point: baseline, week 1 (first vaccination visit). Indicated treatment: pre-vaccination baseline after standard-of-care therapy. The specimen comprised peripheral blood mononuclear cells (PBMCs), sampled from a glioma patient treated with radiotherapy, temozolomide or both. Every receptor here comes from a woman between 18 and 30 years old with glioma. Some clones in this sample may be carry-over from other donors' samples.

CDR3 protein: CAISEVFASPGGSEQFF. The DNA for the CDR3 is TGTGCCATCAGTGAGGTTTTTGCGTCCCCCGGCGGCAGTGAGCAGTTCTTC. This chain connects TRBV10-3 to TRBJ2-1; D is unresolved. The CDR3 contains 17 residues. CDR1 is ENHRY and CDR2 is SYGVKD in the germline V gene. V lost 2 bases and J 9 bases, leaving 23 bases between the germline ends.

The gene calls are TRBV11-3 and TRBJ1-6, with 7 bases that match TRBD1. The CDR3 loop spans 15 amino acids. CDR1 and CDR2 (germline): SGHNT, YENEEA. V was clipped by 1 base and J by 7 bases; unmatched bases: 4. The CDR3 DNA reads TGTGCCAGCAGCTTAGGGCAGGGGGTAAATTCACCCCTCCACTTT. Its translation: CASSLGQGVNSPLHF.

In this sample, this clone turned up once. This chain links TRBV4-3 with TRBJ2-4, with 7 positions matching TRBD1. This CDR3 comprises 16 residues. CDR1 is LGHNA, CDR2 YSLEER, per germline. V was clipped by 0 bases and J by 2 bases; unmatched bases: 4. CDR3 in DNA: TGCGCCAGCAGCCAAGAGACAGGGAAATCCAAAAACATTCAGTACTTC. The encoded protein is CASSQETGKSKNIQYF.

This clone was counted once. The DNA of the CDR3 is TGTGCCAGCAGCTTACAGCTGACAGGGGCTGCCGGGGAGCTGTTTTTT. Translation: CASSLQLTGAAGELFF. This rearrangement joins TRBV7-8 to TRBJ2-2; TRBD1 matches 8 bases. CDR1 is SGHVS and CDR2 is FQNEAQ in the germline V gene. V trimming: 2 bases; J trimming: 6 bases; junction bases outside the gene matches: 8. The CDR3 is made up of 16 amino acids. Looking up the rest from reference TRBV7-8 and TRBJ2-2 gives the full variable domain: GAGVSQSPRYKVAKRGQDVALRCDPISGHVSLFWYQQALGQGPEFLTYFQNEAQLDKSGLPSDRFFAERPEGSVSTLKIQRTQQEDSAVYLCASSLQLTGAAGELFFGEGSRLTVL.

The chain combines TRBV18 with TRBJ2-3; TRBD2 might be the D (5 bases). The ends were cut back, 8 bases at V and 4 bases at J, with 13 bases in the middle. This CDR3 region has 13 residues. Germline CDR1 reads KGHSH; CDR2 reads LQKENI. The CDR3 sequence is CASLQSSSDTQYF. For the CDR3, the DNA is TGTGCCAGCCTACAATCTAGCTCAGATACGCAGTATTTT.

This chain uses TRBV25-1 with TRBJ2-3; D is possibly TRBD2 (6 bases). V shed 5 bases and J shed 2 bases, with 14 bases lying between them. In germline, CDR1 is MGHDK, CDR2 SYGVNS. CDR3 length: 15 amino acids. CDR3 sequence reads: CASSIRRGNTDTQYF. For the CDR3, the DNA is TGTGCCAGCAGTATTAGGCGGGGCAACACAGATACGCAGTATTTT.

This chain uses TRBV19 with TRBJ2-2, with D unresolved. The germline V gene encodes CDR1 LNHDA and CDR2 SQIVND (reference sequence). The length of the CDR3 is 11 residues. The V and J ends lost 6 bases and 6 bases respectively, with 5 bases between them. CDR3 in amino acids: CASSISGELFF. The CDR3 nucleotides are TGTGCCAGTAGCATATCCGGGGAGCTGTTTTTT.

The V and J genes are TRBV6-1 and TRBJ1-1; D is possibly TRBD1 (6 bases). Per the germline V gene, CDR1 is MNHNS and CDR2 is SASEGT. Trimming removed 3 bases at V and 8 bases at J, with 16 bases between. This CDR3 comprises 14 residues. The CDR3 protein is CASSDPITGKEAFF. The CDR3 DNA is TGTGCCAGCAGTGACCCCATAACAGGGAAGGAAGCTTTCTTT.

The rearrangement links TRBV9 to TRBJ2-1; D is perhaps TRBD2 (6 bases). Per germline, CDR1 SGDLS and CDR2 YYNGEE. Trimming pared 3 bases from V and 6 bases from J, leaving 7 bases between. CDR3 length equals 12 residues. The CDR3 reads CASSGDFNEQFF. DNA for the CDR3: TGTGCCAGCAGCGGGGACTTCAATGAGCAGTTCTTC.

The chain is built from TRBV5-1 and TRBJ2-7; unclear D gene. Trimming cost V 3 bases and J 5 bases, with 21 bases left between them. The CDR3 runs to 16 residues. The germline V gene encodes CDR1 SGHRS and CDR2 YFSETQ. DNA of the CDR3: TGCGCCAGCAGCTGGCAGCTCGCGCCCCCGTTAGACGAGCAGTACTTC. Translated: CASSWQLAPPLDEQYF.

This chain uses TRBV6-6 with TRBJ2-2, with a weak D call TRBD2 (6 bases). The CDR3 covers 12 residues. V was clipped by 11 bases and J by 5 bases, with 12 bases between them. Germline lookup yields CDR1 MNHNY and CDR2 SVGAGI (reference sequence). As DNA, the CDR3 is TGTGCCGGGAGGCGGGGTACCGGGGAGCTGTTTTTT. Protein: CAGRRGTGELFF.

The CDR3 sequence: CASRDGGSPLHF. The CDR3 nucleotides are TGTGCCAGCAGGGACGGTGGCTCACCCCTCCACTTT. The genes are TRBV6-5 and TRBJ1-6, with no clear D. CDR3 length: 12 amino acids. The germline CDR1 and CDR2 sequences are MNHEY and SVGAGI. Trimming shortened V by 6 bases and J by 10 bases, and 10 bases separated the two germline ends.

The rearrangement links TRBV5-1 to TRBJ1-6; a weak D match, TRBD1 (5 bases). This CDR3 has 17 residues. V lost 1 base and J lost 5, with 16 bases in between. CDR1 is SGHRS and CDR2 is YFSETQ in the germline V gene. As DNA, the CDR3 is TGCGCCAGCAGCTTGAGAGCGATGGGGCAGGATAATTCACCCCTCCACTTT. Protein product: CASSLRAMGQDNSPLHF.

The CDR3 DNA follows: TGTGCCAGCGCCCCCGAGGGGCGCGCCGGGGAGCTGTTTTTT. Its translation is CASAPEGRAGELFF. The chain is built from TRBV2 and TRBJ2-2; tentatively, D is TRBD1 or TRBD2 (5 bases each). V was shortened by 8 bases and J by 6 bases, with 16 bases between the two germline ends. This CDR3 is built from 14 residues. Germline V gives CDR1 SNHLY, CDR2 FYNNEI.

The chain links TRBV7-9 to TRBJ1-6; D might be TRBD1 (5 bases). CDR3 size: 14 residues. Germline CDR1 and CDR2: SEHNR and FQNEAQ (reference sequence). V lost 6 bases and J 3 bases, leaving 9 bases between the germline ends. CDR3 coding DNA: TGTGCCAGCAGTGGGACTGACTATAATTCACCCCTCCACTTT. Protein sequence: CASSGTDYNSPLHF.

Worth noting for this clone: The junction departs from the called germline gene at one end, perhaps through a read error. J is TRBJ1-4 and V is TRBV7-9; TRBD1 matches at 10 bases. Germline V lookup: CDR1 SEHNR, CDR2 FQNEAQ (reference sequence). The CDR3 extends over 14 amino acids. The CDR3 protein is CASRDRGPKEKLFF. CDR3 sequence (DNA): TGTGCCAGCAGAGACAGGGGGCCTAAGGAAAAACTGTTTTTT. Full variable domain (remainder filled in from reference TRBV7-9 and TRBJ1-4): DTGVSQNPRHKITKRGQNVTFRCDPISEHNRLYWYRQTLGQGPEFLTYFQNEAQLEKSRLLSDRFSAERPKGSFSTLEIQRTEQGDSAMYLCASRDRGPKEKLFFGSGTQLSVL.

The CDR3 is CAWSPPDRSYEQYF. CDR3 in DNA: TGTGCCTGGAGTCCACCGGACAGGTCCTACGAGCAGTACTTC. The V gene is TRBV30, the J gene TRBJ2-7, with 7 bases fitting TRBD1. CDR3 length equals 14 residues. The J segment lost 1 base and the V segment lost 2 bases, leaving 5 bases of the junction unmatched. Germline CDR1 GTSNPN, CDR2 SVGIG (reference sequence).

Written as DNA, the CDR3 is TGTGCCATCAGTGAGGTTTATGTGGGGGGAGGGAGCTCCTACAATGAGCAGTTCTTC. Protein: CAISEVYVGGGSSYNEQFF. The V gene is TRBV10-3, the J gene TRBJ2-1; TRBD2 matches 7 bases. The CDR3 consists of 19 residues. The trim removed 2 bases at V and 0 bases at J, leaving 13 bases unmatched. Germline V gene data show CDR1 as ENHRY and CDR2 as SYGVKD.

The V gene is TRBV30, the J gene TRBJ1-2, with D unresolved. CDR1 and CDR2 from the germline V gene are GTSNPN and SVGIG (reference sequence). This CDR3 region has 12 residues. V dropped 4 bases and J dropped 5 bases, with 11 bases sitting between them. The DNA for the CDR3 is TGTGCCTGGAAAGAAAGAACGTATGGCTACACCTTC. This encodes CAWKERTYGYTF. The full variable domain, in which reference TRBV30 and TRBJ1-2 provide the parts outside the CDR3, is SQTIHQWPATLVQPVGSPLSLECTVEGTSNPNLYWYRQAAGRGLQLLFYSVGIGQISSEVPQNLSASRPQDRQFILSSKKLLLSDSGFYLCAWKERTYGYTFGSGTRLTVV.

The chain links TRBV19 to TRBJ1-3; D is unclear. V lost 6 bases to trimming and J lost 0 bases, with 12 bases between them. The CDR3 sequence is 15 residues long. CDR1 is LNHDA and CDR2 is SQIVND in the germline V gene (reference sequence). CDR3 in amino acids: CASSPRVSSGNTIYF. CDR3 in DNA: TGTGCCAGTAGCCCGCGGGTCTCCTCTGGAAACACCATATATTTT. Complete variable domain (other parts from reference TRBV19 and TRBJ1-3): DGGITQSPKYLFRKEGQNVTLSCEQNLNHDAMYWYRQDPGQGLRLIYYSQIVNDFQKGDIAEGYSVSREKKESFPLTVTSAQKNPTAFYLCASSPRVSSGNTIYFGEGSWLTVV.

CDR3 DNA sequence: TGTGCCACCAGCAGAGATGGGTCGGGGAACTACGAGCAGTACTTC. The encoded protein is CATSRDGSGNYEQYF. This chain uses TRBV15 with TRBJ2-7; tentatively, D is TRBD2 (5 bases). Per germline, CDR1 LNHNV and CDR2 YYDKDF (reference sequence). The CDR3 runs 15 residues. With 0 bases removed from V and 3 bases from J, the gap between germline ends came to 12 bases.

CDR3: CASSEVGLRQETQYF. The CDR3 nucleotides are TGTGCCAGCAGTGAAGTTGGGCTTAGACAAGAGACCCAGTACTTC. The chain carries TRBV6-1 and TRBJ2-5; no reliable D call. CDR3 length equals 15 residues. V dropped 1 base and J dropped 2 bases, with 11 bases sitting between them. Germline V gene lookup returns CDR1 MNHNS and CDR2 SASEGT.

The chain has TRBV7-6 and TRBJ2-3, with D possibly matching TRBD2 (7 bases). The V end lost 4 bases, the J end lost 2 bases, and 13 bases lay between the germline ends. Germline CDR1 and CDR2: SGHVS and FNYEAQ. The CDR3 has 15 amino acids. CDR3: CASSSRGAPTDTQYF. For the CDR3, the DNA is TGTGCCAGCAGCTCTCGGGGGGCCCCCACAGATACGCAGTATTTT.

The chain has TRBV10-3 and TRBJ1-1; the match to TRBD1 covers 8 bases. In germline, CDR1 is ENHRY, CDR2 SYGVKD. The trim removed 7 bases at V and 0 bases at J, leaving 7 bases unmatched. This CDR3 has 15 residues. The CDR3 DNA follows: TGTGCCATCAAAGGGACAGGCGACATGAACACTGAAGCTTTCTTT. Translated: CAIKGTGDMNTEAFF.

The CDR3 region has the DNA TGTGCCAGCAGCTTGGGTAGAACTGTTGAGCAGTTCTTC. As protein: CASSLGRTVEQFF. This chain links TRBV5-4 with TRBJ2-1, with unresolved D. The germline V gene encodes CDR1 SGHNT and CDR2 YYREEE (reference sequence). This CDR3 has 13 amino acids. Trimming took off 0 bases at V and 9 bases at J, with 10 bases between the two ends.

The V and J genes are TRBV11-3 and TRBJ2-1; 12 nucleotides agree with TRBD2. CDR1 SGHNT and CDR2 YENEEA come from the germline V gene. CDR3 length: 19 amino acids. With 4 bases clipped from V and 7 bases from J, the junction kept 17 bases outside the gene matches. The DNA for the CDR3 is TGTGCCAGCAGCTCCCCGGTCCCTCTAGCGGGGGGGCCTAAGAATGAGCAGTTCTTC. It codes for CASSSPVPLAGGPKNEQFF. The entire variable domain, with the rest obtained from reference TRBV11-3 and TRBJ2-1, is as follows: EAGVVQSPRYKIIEKKQPVAFWCNPISGHNTLYWYLQNLGQGPELLIRYENEEAVDDSQLPKDRFSAERLKGVDSTLKIQPAELGDSAVYLCASSSPVPLAGGPKNEQFFGPGTRLTVL.

The chain joins TRBV19 to TRBJ1-6; TRBD1 aligns across 7 bases. The CDR3 has 15 residues. J gave up 10 bases and V 1 base, and 7 bases lay outside the gene matches. The germline V gene encodes CDR1 LNHDA and CDR2 SQIVND (reference sequence). The CDR3: CASSIVNRGDSPLHF. The CDR3 DNA reads as TGTGCCAGTAGTATAGTAAACAGGGGCGACTCACCCCTCCACTTT.

The chain couples TRBV7-9 to TRBJ2-7; 10 bases are shared with TRBD2. V lost 1 base, J lost 3 bases, and 6 bases stayed unmatched. CDR1 is SEHNR, CDR2 FQNEAQ, per germline (reference sequence). This CDR3 is 16 amino acids long. CDR3 region: CASSLDRLAGDYEQYF. DNA of the CDR3: TGTGCCAGCAGCTTAGATAGGCTAGCGGGGGACTACGAGCAGTACTTC.

The V gene is TRBV6-5, the J gene TRBJ2-1; D may be TRBD2 (5 bases). This CDR3 contains 14 residues. The germline V and J ends were trimmed by 7 bases and 3 bases, with 13 bases remaining between them. The germline V gene has CDR1 MNHEY and CDR2 SVGAGI. The CDR3 sequence is CASTESRGYNEQFF. The CDR3 DNA is TGTGCCAGCACCGAAAGTCGGGGCTACAATGAGCAGTTCTTC.

This clone was recorded once. V and J are TRBV15 and TRBJ2-1, with a tentative D call TRBD2 (6 bases). Germline V gives CDR1 LNHNV, CDR2 YYDKDF (reference sequence). Trimming removed 1 base from V and 9 bases from J, with 19 bases in between. The CDR3 totals 16 residues. The CDR3 loop is CATSRVASPLSGEQFF. CDR3 sequence (DNA): TGTGCCACCAGCAGAGTCGCTAGCCCCCTTAGCGGTGAGCAGTTCTTC. The full variable domain, completed using reference TRBV15 and TRBJ2-1, is DAMVIQNPRYQVTQFGKPVTLSCSQTLNHNVMYWYQQKSSQAPKLLFHYYDKDFNNEADTPDNFQSRRPNTSFCFLDIRSPGLGDTAMYLCATSRVASPLSGEQFFGPGTRLTVL.